Included here is one T cell receptor beta chain sequence, with context. This entry comes from a study of blood T cell repertoires in COVID-19. CDR1 is KGHSH and CDR2 is LQKENI in the germline V gene. CDR3 length: 13 amino acids. V was trimmed by 2 bases and J by 6 bases, leaving 10 bases between them. Sequencing was performed with immunoSEQ multiplex PCR; in TCRdb, only in-frame clones are kept and a portion is missing. In the table there are 100,000 to 150,000 clones, about 89% of which are singletons. This receptor was obtained from a woman in her sixties or seventies with acute or convalescent COVID-19. Sequenced material: peripheral blood. V gene TRBV18 combines with J gene TRBJ1-2; D might be TRBD1 (5 bases). CDR3 DNA sequence: TGTGCCAGCTCACCAAGCCAGGACAATGGCTACACCTTC. Its translation is CASSPSQDNGYTF.